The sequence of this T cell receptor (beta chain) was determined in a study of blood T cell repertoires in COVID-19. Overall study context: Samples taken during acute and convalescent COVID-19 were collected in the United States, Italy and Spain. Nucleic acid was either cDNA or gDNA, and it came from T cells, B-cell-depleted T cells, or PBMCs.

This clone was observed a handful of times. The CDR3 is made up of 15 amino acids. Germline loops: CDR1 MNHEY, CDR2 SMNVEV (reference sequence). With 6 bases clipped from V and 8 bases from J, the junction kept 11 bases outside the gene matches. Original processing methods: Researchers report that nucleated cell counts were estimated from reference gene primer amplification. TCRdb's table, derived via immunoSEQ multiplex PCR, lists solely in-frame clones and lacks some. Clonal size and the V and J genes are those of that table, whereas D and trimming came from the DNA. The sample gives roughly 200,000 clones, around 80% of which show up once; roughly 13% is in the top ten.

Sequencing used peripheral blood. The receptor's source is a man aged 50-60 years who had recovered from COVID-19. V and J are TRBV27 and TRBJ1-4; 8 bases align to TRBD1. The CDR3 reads CASRPLGQGGEKLFF. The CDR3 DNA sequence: TGTGCCAGCAGACCTCTCGGACAGGGAGGCGAAAAACTGTTTTTT.